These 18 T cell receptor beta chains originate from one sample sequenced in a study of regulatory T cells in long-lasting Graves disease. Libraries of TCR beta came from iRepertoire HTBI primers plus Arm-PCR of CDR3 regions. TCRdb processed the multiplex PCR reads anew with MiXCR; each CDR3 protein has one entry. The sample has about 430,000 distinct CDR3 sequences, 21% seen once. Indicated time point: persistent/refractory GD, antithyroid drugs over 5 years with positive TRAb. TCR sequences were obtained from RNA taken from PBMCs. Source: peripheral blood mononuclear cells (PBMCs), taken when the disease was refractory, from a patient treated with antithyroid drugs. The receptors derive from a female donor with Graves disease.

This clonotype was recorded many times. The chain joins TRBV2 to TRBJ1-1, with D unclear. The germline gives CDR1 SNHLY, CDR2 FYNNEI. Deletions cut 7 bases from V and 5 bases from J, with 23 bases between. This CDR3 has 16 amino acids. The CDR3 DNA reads TGTGCCAGCAATTCAGACCGGGCACGGCGGGTAACTGAAGCTTTCTTT. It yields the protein CASNSDRARRVTEAFF.

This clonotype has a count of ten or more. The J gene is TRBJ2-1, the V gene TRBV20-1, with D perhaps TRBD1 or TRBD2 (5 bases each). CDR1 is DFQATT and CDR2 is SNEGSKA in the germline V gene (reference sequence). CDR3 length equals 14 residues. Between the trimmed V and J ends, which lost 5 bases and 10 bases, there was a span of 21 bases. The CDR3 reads CSAQTPGLRWEQFF. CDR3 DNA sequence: TGCAGTGCTCAGACTCCGGGGCTTCGGTGGGAGCAGTTCTTC.

CDR3 sequence (DNA): TGTGCCAGCAGTGAGGGGGCGATCGCAGATACGCAGTATTTT. This sequence encodes CASSEGAIADTQYF. The chain carries TRBV2 and TRBJ2-3; D is perhaps TRBD1 (6 bases). Trimming pared 3 bases from V and 4 bases from J, leaving 11 bases between. Germline CDR1 and CDR2: SNHLY and FYNNEI. The CDR3 consists of 14 residues.

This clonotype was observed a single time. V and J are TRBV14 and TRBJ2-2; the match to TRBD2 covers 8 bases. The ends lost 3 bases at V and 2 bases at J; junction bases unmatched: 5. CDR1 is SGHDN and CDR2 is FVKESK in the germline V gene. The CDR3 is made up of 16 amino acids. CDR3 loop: CASSQTGLGNTGELFF. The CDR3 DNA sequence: TGTGCCAGCAGCCAGACGGGACTAGGAAACACCGGGGAGCTGTTTTTT.

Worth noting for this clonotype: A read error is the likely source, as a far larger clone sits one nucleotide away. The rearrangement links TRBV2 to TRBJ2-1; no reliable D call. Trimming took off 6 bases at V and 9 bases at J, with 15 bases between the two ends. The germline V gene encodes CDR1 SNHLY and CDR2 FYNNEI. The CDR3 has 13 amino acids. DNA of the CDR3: TGTGCCAGCAGAGACCGGGCCCCGGGTGAGCAGTTCTTC. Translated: CASRDRAPGEQFF.

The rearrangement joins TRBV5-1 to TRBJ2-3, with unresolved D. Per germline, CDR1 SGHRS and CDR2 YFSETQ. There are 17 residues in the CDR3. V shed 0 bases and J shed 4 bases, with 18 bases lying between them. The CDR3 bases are TGCGCCAGCAGCTTGGACATTATCCGTAGGTTCCCAGATACGCAGTATTTT. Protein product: CASSLDIIRRFPDTQYF.

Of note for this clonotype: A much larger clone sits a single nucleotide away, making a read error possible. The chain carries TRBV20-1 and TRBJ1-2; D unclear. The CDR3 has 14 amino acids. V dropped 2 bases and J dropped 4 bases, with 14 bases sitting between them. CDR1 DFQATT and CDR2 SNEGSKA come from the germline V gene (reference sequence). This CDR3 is CSARRSASSYGYTF. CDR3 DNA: TGCAGTGCTAGACGGTCAGCCTCTAGCTATGGCTACACCTTC.

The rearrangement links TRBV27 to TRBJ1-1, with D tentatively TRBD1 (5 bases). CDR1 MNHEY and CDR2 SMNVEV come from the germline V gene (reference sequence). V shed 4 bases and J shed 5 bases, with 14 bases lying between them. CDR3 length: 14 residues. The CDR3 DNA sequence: TGTGCCAGCAGTTCCCGTTCCGACAGTACTGAAGCTTTCTTT. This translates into CASSSRSDSTEAFF.

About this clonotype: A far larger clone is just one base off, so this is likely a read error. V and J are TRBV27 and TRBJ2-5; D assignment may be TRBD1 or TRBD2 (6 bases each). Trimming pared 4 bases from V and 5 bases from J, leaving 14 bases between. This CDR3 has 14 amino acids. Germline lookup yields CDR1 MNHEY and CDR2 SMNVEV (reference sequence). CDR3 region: CASSWVTGGETQYF. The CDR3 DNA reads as TGTGCCAGCAGTTGGGTGACAGGAGGGGAGACCCAGTACTTC.

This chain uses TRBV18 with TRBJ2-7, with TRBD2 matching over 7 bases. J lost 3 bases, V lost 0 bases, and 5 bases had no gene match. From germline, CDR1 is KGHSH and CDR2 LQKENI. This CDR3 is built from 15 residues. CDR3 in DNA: TGTGCCAGCTCACCACCGTCGGGGGGAGACTACGAGCAGTACTTC. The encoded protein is CASSPPSGGDYEQYF. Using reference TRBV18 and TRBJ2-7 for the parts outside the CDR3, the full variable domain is NAGVMQNPRHLVRRRGQEARLRCSPMKGHSHVYWYRQLPEEGLKFMVYLQKENIIDESGMPKERFSAEFPKEGPSILRIQQVVRGDSAAYFCASSPPSGGDYEQYFGPGTRLTVT.

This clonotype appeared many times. This chain's CDR3 is CASSLAADYEQYF. CDR3 DNA: TGTGCCAGCAGCTTAGCGGCCGATTACGAGCAGTACTTC. This chain uses TRBV7-2 with TRBJ2-7; no firm D call. CDR1 is SGHTA and CDR2 is FQGNSA in the germline V gene. CDR3 size: 13 residues. V gave up 0 bases and J gave up 4 bases, with 7 bases separating them.

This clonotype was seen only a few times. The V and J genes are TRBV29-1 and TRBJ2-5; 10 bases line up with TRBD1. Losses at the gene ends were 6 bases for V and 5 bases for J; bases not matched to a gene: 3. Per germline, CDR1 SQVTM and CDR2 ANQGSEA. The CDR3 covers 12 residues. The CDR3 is CSVPGQGETQYF. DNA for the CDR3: TGCAGCGTACCGGGACAGGGGGAGACCCAGTACTTC.

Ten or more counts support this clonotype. The CDR3 nucleotides are TGCAGTCCTCGGGGAGCGGGAGAGACCCAGTACTTC. Translation: CSPRGAGETQYF. The chain links TRBV20-1 to TRBJ2-5; D is perhaps TRBD2 (6 bases). CDR3 length: 12 residues. Germline assignment: CDR1 DFQATT and CDR2 SNEGSKA (reference sequence). The V end lost 8 bases, the J end lost 4 bases, and 14 bases lay between the germline ends.

This CDR3 is CASSLGVRIPVDEQYF. The CDR3 coding sequence is TGTGCCAGCAGCTTAGGGGTCCGTATTCCCGTCGACGAGCAGTACTTC. This chain links TRBV7-2 with TRBJ2-7; D remains ambiguous. CDR3 size: 16 residues. V was shortened by 1 base and J by 5 bases, with 18 bases between the two germline ends. Germline CDR1 and CDR2: SGHTA and FQGNSA. The variable domain in full, with the rest retrieved from reference TRBV7-2 and TRBJ2-7, is GAGVSQSPSNKVTEKGKDVELRCDPISGHTALYWYRQSLGQGLEFLIYFQGNSAPDKSGLPSDRFSAERTGGSVSTLTIQRTQQEDSAVYLCASSLGVRIPVDEQYFGPGTRLTVT.

In DNA, the CDR3 is TGCGCCATCCCGGGACTAGTGGAGACCCAGTACTTC. It translates to CAIPGLVETQYF. J is TRBJ2-5 and V is TRBV10-1; TRBD2 matches 8 bases. This CDR3 has 12 amino acids. Germline V gene data show CDR1 as WNHNN and CDR2 as SYGVQD (reference sequence). V was pared by 10 bases and J by 5 bases, with 6 bases of the junction left unmatched.

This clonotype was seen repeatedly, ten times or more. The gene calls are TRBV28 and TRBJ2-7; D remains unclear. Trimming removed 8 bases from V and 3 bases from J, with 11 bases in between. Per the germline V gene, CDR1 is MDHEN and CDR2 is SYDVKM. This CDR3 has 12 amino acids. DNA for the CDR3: TGTGCCAGCGTGGGGTGGGGCTACGAGCAGTACTTC. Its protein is CASVGWGYEQYF.

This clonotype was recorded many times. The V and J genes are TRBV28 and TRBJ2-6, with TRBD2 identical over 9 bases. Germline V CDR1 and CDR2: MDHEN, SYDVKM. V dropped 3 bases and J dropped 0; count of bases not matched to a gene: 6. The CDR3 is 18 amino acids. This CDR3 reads CASSFWTSVSSGANVLTF. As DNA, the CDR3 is TGTGCCAGCAGTTTCTGGACTAGCGTTAGCTCTGGGGCCAACGTCCTGACTTTC.

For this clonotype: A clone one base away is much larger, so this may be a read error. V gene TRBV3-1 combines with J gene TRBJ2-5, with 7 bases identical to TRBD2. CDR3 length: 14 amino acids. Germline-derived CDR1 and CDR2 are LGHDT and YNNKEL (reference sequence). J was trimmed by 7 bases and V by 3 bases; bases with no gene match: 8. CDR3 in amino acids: CASSHPPSGGTQYF. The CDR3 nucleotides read TGTGCCAGCAGCCACCCCCCTAGCGGAGGGACCCAGTACTTC.